The rows below give T cell receptor beta chains drawn from one sample of a study of blood T cell repertoires in COVID-19. TCRdb's copy holds only in-frame clones and misses some; the assay was immunoSEQ multiplex PCR. The sample holds 260,000 or so clones, roughly 84% seen once. Sequencing was carried out using peripheral blood. The receptors were sampled from a human donor in a cohort sampled during active COVID-19. Both conserved end residues are part of each CDR3. A D gene is named only where the DNA matches it firmly. Where a row states a size, it is once, few, many or the class of an expanded clone; other rows omit it.

j_call | v_call | d_call | clone_size | cdr3_nt | cdr3_aa
TRBJ1-1 | TRBV6-1 | TRBD1 | . | TGTGCCAGCAGTGAAAACCAGGGGGCTCACACTGAAGCTTTCTTT | CASSENQGAHTEAFF
TRBJ1-1 | TRBV5-1 | TRBD1 | . | TGCGCCAGCAGCACGGGACAGCCGAACACTGAAGCTTTCTTT | CASSTGQPNTEAFF
TRBJ2-3 | TRBV5-4 | . | . | TGTGCCAGCACCTCCGGACAGTTCACAGATACGCAGTATTTT | CASTSGQFTDTQYF
TRBJ2-4 | TRBV5-6 | . | . | TGTGCCAGCAGAGGGACACTCACAGGGAGAGCCAAAAACATTCAGTACTTC | CASRGTLTGRAKNIQYF
TRBJ2-2 | TRBV27 | . | . | TGTGCCAGCCGGACGACAGGACTTTCGAACACCGGGGAGCTGTTTTTT | CASRTTGLSNTGELFF
TRBJ2-7 | TRBV3-1/TRBV3-2 | TRBD2 | . | TGTGCCAGCAGCCAAGAGGGGGGACTAGCGGGAGTAGCCTACGAGCAGTACTTC | CASSQEGGLAGVAYEQYF
TRBJ2-1 | TRBV18 | TRBD2 | few | TGTGCCAGCTCACCACCCCCCACTAGCGATTGGCACAATGAGCAGTTCTTC | CASSPPPTSDWHNEQFF
TRBJ2-4 | TRBV4-1 | TRBD1 | . | TGCGCCAGCAGCCAAGATGAGGGGGACAGGGGGGGGTACATTCAGTACTTC | CASSQDEGDRGGYIQYF
TRBJ1-2 | TRBV10-3 | . | . | TGTGCCATCAGTCCCTCCGGGAACGGTGCTAACTATGGCTACACCTTC | CAISPSGNGANYGYTF
TRBJ1-4 | TRBV6-2/TRBV6-3 | TRBD1 | . | TGTGCCAGCAGTTACAATTGGGGACAGACGAATCCCTCCGAAAAACTGTTTTTT | CASSYNWGQTNPSEKLFF
TRBJ2-3 | TRBV12-3/TRBV12-4 | . | . | TGTGCCAGCACCGTAATCGCAGATACGCAGTATTTT | CASTVIADTQYF
TRBJ2-7 | TRBV5-1 | . | . | TGCGCCAGCAGCTTGGTTGGCAACTCCTACGAGCAGTACTTC | CASSLVGNSYEQYF
TRBJ1-4 | TRBV28 | . | . | TGTGCCAGCAGGGTAATGACAGAGAATGAAAAACTGTTTTTT | CASRVMTENEKLFF
TRBJ2-1 | TRBV4-1 | TRBD2 | once | TGCGCCAGCAGCCGCGGACTAGCGGGAGGGGACTACAATGAGCAGTTCTTC | CASSRGLAGGDYNEQFF
TRBJ2-7 | TRBV6-2/TRBV6-3 | . | . | TGTGCCAGCAGTACGATGAGCTACGAGCAGTACTTC | CASSTMSYEQYF
TRBJ2-4 | TRBV21-1 | . | . | TGTGCCAGCAGCAAATTAGAGACTAGCGGGGGGGCTAGAAACATTCAGTACTTC | CASSKLETSGGARNIQYF
TRBJ1-6 | TRBV7-2 | . | . | TGTGCCAGCAGCTCGTCCAGGGAGGCGTATTTCTCACCCCTCCACTTT | CASSSSREAYFSPLHF
TRBJ2-6 | TRBV19 | TRBD1 | . | TGTGCCAGTAGTATCTATGCCCGGACAGGGCCCTCTGGGGCCAACGTCCTGACTTTC | CASSIYARTGPSGANVLTF
TRBJ1-4 | TRBV24-1 | . | once | TGTGCCACCAGTGATTTGAGCGGGGTAAAACTGTTTTTT | CATSDLSGVKLFF
TRBJ1-3 | TRBV7-2 | . | . | TGTGCCAGCAGCCCCTGGGGGCCTCCCGGGAACACCATATATTTT | CASSPWGPPGNTIYF
TRBJ1-1 | TRBV9 | TRBD1 | . | TGTGCCAGCAGCGCATCCGGGACAGGAAGCCAGAACACTGAAGCTTTCTTT | CASSASGTGSQNTEAFF
TRBJ1-5 | TRBV15 | TRBD1 | . | TGTGCCACCAGCAGGAGTTCCGGGACAGATAGCAATCAGCCCCAGCATTTT | CATSRSSGTDSNQPQHF
TRBJ2-2 | TRBV16 | TRBD1 | . | TGTGCCAGCAGCCAGACAACAGGGGTTCTAACCGGGGAGCTGTTTTTT | CASSQTTGVLTGELFF
TRBJ1-2 | TRBV7-2 | . | few | TGTGCCAGCAGCTTAGCAGGTACAGCTAGTCGCGGGGATGGCTACACCTTC | CASSLAGTASRGDGYTF
TRBJ1-2 | TRBV19 | . | . | TGTGCCAGTAGTATTGTAGGACATTATGGCTACACCTTC | CASSIVGHYGYTF
TRBJ1-2 | TRBV4-3 | TRBD1 | few | TGCGCCAGCAGCCAAGGACAGGGGGCGAGAGGCTACACCTTC | CASSQGQGARGYTF
TRBJ1-6 | TRBV3-1/TRBV3-2 | . | once | TGTGCCAGCAGGGTCCGGGGGAGCTCCTATAATTCACCCCTCCACTTT | CASRVRGSSYNSPLHF
TRBJ1-5 | TRBV3-1/TRBV3-2 | . | . | TGTGCCAGCAGCCATGGGGGGTTCCAGCCCCAGCATTTT | CASSHGGFQPQHF
TRBJ2-3 | TRBV2 | . | . | TGTGCCAGCATCCGGGAGAGAACAGATACGCAGTATTTT | CASIRERTDTQYF
TRBJ1-1 | TRBV5-1 | TRBD1 | . | TGCGCCAGCAGCCGTACAGGGGCAAAGGGGACTGAAGCTTTCTTT | CASSRTGAKGTEAFF
TRBJ2-7 | TRBV11-2 | TRBD1 | . | TGTGCCAGCAGCAATACAGGGGGCTACGAGCAGTACTTC | CASSNTGGYEQYF
TRBJ1-2 | TRBV28 | TRBD1 | . | TGTGCCAGCCTTGGGACAGGATGGGACTATGGCTACACCTTC | CASLGTGWDYGYTF
TRBJ1-1 | TRBV6-2/TRBV6-3 | . | . | TGTGCCAGCAGTTACCCCCAGGGATGGAACACTGAAGCTTTCTTT | CASSYPQGWNTEAFF
TRBJ1-2 | TRBV5-1 | TRBD1 | few | TGCGCCAGCAGCTTAACGGCAGGGGGCGGTGGCTACACCTTC | CASSLTAGGGGYTF
TRBJ2-2 | TRBV24-1 | TRBD1 | . | TGTGCCACCAGTGACACCCGACAGGGTTGGACCGGGGAGCTGTTTTTT | CATSDTRQGWTGELFF
TRBJ1-2 | TRBV5-5 | TRBD1 | once | TGTGCCAGCAGCTTGAGTGGACAGGGGAACTATGGCTACACCTTC | CASSLSGQGNYGYTF
TRBJ2-1 | TRBV27 | . | . | TGTGCCAGCAGCCCTGGACAGAACACAGATGAGCAGTTCTTC | CASSPGQNTDEQFF
TRBJ2-1 | TRBV15 | TRBD2 | . | TGTGCCACCAGCAGAAAGACTAGCGGGAGCAGTGAGCAGTTCTTC | CATSRKTSGSSEQFF
TRBJ2-2 | TRBV7-9 | . | . | TGTGCCAGCAGCTTAGTGGCACAGGGTCCAAACACCGGGGAGCTGTTTTTT | CASSLVAQGPNTGELFF
TRBJ2-3 | TRBV24-1 | . | . | TGTGCCACCAGTGTAGCAGATACGCAGTATTTT | CATSVADTQYF
TRBJ2-1 | TRBV4-1 | TRBD1 | . | TGCGCCAGCAGCCAAGGGTCGGTACGGGACAGGGTCTTC | CASSQGSVRDRVF
TRBJ2-2 | TRBV24-1 | . | . | TGTGCCACCAGTGACACAGGGAACACCGGGGAGCTGTTTTTT | CATSDTGNTGELFF
TRBJ2-2 | TRBV23-1 | . | . | TGCGCCAGCAGTCTCGGGACACCGAACACCGGGGAGCTGTTTTTT | CASSLGTPNTGELFF
TRBJ2-5 | TRBV5-6 | TRBD2 | . | TGTGCCAGCAGCACCGGGACTAGCGGGCAAGAGACCCAGTACTTC | CASSTGTSGQETQYF
TRBJ1-5 | TRBV18 | . | . | TGTGCCAGCTCACCCGAGCAGGGCTCTTATCAGCCCCAGCATTTT | CASSPEQGSYQPQHF
TRBJ2-7 | TRBV5-1 | . | . | TGCGCCAGCAGCCGATCCACCGCGAAAGTAGACTACGAGCAGTACTTC | CASSRSTAKVDYEQYF
TRBJ2-5 | TRBV28 | TRBD1 | . | TGTGCCAGCAGTTGGGACAGGGGGACCTACCAAGAGACCCAGTACTTC | CASSWDRGTYQETQYF
TRBJ1-2 | TRBV5-4 | . | . | TGTGCCAGCATTATCGACACCGGTATTGGCGGCTACACCTTC | CASIIDTGIGGYTF
TRBJ1-1 | TRBV15 | . | . | TGTGCCACCAGGAACCTAGGGGTACCCGCCACTGAAGCTTTCTTT | CATRNLGVPATEAFF
TRBJ2-5 | TRBV5-4 | TRBD2 | . | TGTGCCAGCAGCTTCACTAGCGGGGACCAAGAGACCCAGTACTTC | CASSFTSGDQETQYF
TRBJ2-2 | TRBV25-1 | TRBD1 | . | TGTGCCAGCAGTCGTCCGGGACAGGGGACCACCGGGGAGCTGTTTTTT | CASSRPGQGTTGELFF
TRBJ2-5 | TRBV6-5 | TRBD1 | once | TGTGCCAGCAGTTCCGGGACAGCGAAAGAGACCCAGTACTTC | CASSSGTAKETQYF
TRBJ2-5 | TRBV10-3 | . | . | TGTGCCATCTCAGCGGCTCAAGAGACCCAGTACTTC | CAISAAQETQYF
TRBJ2-3 | TRBV19 | . | . | TGTGCCAGTACCGTCGACATGTCCACAGATACGCAGTATTTT | CASTVDMSTDTQYF
TRBJ2-1 | TRBV28 | . | . | TGTGCCAGCAGTTCCCCCGCGAATGGCAATGAGCAGTTCTTC | CASSSPANGNEQFF
TRBJ2-3 | TRBV6-5 | TRBD2 | once | TGTGCCAGCAGCCCAGCCGGGGGGAGCACAGATACGCAGTATTTT | CASSPAGGSTDTQYF
TRBJ2-1 | TRBV9 | . | . | TGTGCCAGCAGCGTTCTCGGGAGCAGCGCCTACAATGAGCAGTTCTTC | CASSVLGSSAYNEQFF
TRBJ1-5 | TRBV10-1 | . | few | TGCGCCAGCAGTGACGGGTCAGATCAGCCCCAGCATTTT | CASSDGSDQPQHF
TRBJ1-3 | TRBV28 | TRBD1 | . | TGTGCCAGCCCGGGGACAGTCCTTAACTCGGCAGGAAACACCATATATTTT | CASPGTVLNSAGNTIYF